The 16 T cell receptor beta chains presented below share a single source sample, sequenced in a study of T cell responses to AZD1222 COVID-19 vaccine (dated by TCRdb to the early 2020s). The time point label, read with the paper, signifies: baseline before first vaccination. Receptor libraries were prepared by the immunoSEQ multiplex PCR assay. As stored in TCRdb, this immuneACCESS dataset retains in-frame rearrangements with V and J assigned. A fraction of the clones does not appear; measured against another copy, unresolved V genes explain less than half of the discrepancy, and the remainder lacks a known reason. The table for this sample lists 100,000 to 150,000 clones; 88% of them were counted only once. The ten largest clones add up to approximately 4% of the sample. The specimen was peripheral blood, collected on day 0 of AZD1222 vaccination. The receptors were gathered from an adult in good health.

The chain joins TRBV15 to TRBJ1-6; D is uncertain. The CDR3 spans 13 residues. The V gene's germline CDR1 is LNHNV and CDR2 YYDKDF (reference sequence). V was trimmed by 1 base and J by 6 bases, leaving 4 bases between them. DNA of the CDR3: TGTGCCACCAGCAGAGGTCGTAATTCACCCCTCCACTTT. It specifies CATSRGRNSPLHF.

The CDR3 sequence: CSVEDFRETQYF. The DNA for the CDR3 is TGCAGCGTTGAGGATTTCCGGGAGACCCAGTACTTC. This chain connects TRBV29-1 to TRBJ2-5; no reliable D call. Trimming took off 3 bases at V and 5 bases at J, with 10 bases between the two ends. The CDR3 loop spans 12 amino acids. Germline V gene data show CDR1 as SQVTM and CDR2 as ANQGSEA.

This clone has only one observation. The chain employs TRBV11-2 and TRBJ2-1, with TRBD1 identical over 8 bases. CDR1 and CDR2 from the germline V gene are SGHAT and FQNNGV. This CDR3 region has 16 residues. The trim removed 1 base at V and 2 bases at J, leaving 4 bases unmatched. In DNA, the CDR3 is TGTGCCAGCAGCTTAGCACGGACAGGGACCTACAATGAGCAGTTCTTC. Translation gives CASSLARTGTYNEQFF.

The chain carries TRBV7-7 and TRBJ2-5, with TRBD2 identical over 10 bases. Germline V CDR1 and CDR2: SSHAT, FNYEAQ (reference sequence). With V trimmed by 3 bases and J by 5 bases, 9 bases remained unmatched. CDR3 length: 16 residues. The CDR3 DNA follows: TGTGCCAGCAGCTTGGAGCTAGCGGGAGAGGGTGAGACCCAGTACTTC. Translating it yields CASSLELAGEGETQYF.

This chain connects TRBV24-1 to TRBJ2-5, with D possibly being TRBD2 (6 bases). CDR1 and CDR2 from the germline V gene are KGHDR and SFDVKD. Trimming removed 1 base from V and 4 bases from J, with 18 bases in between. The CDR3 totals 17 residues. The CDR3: CATSDFGWAGRGETQYF. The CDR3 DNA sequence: TGTGCCACCAGTGATTTCGGCTGGGCGGGGCGGGGAGAGACCCAGTACTTC.

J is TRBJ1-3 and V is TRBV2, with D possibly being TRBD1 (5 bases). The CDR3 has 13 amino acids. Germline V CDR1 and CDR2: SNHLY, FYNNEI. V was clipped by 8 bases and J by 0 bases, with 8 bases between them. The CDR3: CASGAFSGNTIYF. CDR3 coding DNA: TGTGCCAGCGGGGCTTTCTCTGGAAACACCATATATTTT.

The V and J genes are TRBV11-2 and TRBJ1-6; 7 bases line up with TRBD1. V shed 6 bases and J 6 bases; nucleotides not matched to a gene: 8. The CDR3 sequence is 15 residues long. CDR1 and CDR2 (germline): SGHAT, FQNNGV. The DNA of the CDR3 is TGTGCCAGCAGTTTCGCGGGACAGATTAATTCACCCCTCCACTTT. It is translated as CASSFAGQINSPLHF.

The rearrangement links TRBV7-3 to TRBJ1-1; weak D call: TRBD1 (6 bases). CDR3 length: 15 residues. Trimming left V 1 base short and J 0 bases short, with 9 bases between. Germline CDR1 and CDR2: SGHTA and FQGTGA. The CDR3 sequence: CASSLSRGMNTEAFF. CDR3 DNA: TGTGCCAGCAGCTTAAGTAGGGGGATGAACACTGAAGCTTTCTTT.

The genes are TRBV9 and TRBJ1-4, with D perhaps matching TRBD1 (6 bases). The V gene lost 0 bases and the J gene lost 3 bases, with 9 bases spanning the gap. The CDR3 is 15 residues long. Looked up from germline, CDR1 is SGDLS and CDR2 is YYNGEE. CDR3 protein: CASSVGTDSNEKLFF. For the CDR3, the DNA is TGTGCCAGCAGCGTAGGGACAGACTCTAATGAAAAACTGTTTTTT.

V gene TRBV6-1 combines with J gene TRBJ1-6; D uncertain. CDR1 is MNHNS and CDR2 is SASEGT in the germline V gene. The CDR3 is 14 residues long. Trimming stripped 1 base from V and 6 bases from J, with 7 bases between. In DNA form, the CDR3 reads TGTGCCAGCAGTGAAGTAGGTAGTAATTCACCCCTCCACTTT. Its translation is CASSEVGSNSPLHF.

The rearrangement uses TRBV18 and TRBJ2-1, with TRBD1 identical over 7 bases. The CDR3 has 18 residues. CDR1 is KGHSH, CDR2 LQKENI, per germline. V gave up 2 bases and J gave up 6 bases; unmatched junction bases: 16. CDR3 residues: CASSPGRDRVGPRNEQFF. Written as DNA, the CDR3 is TGTGCCAGCTCACCAGGGAGAGACAGGGTCGGACCCCGCAATGAGCAGTTCTTC.

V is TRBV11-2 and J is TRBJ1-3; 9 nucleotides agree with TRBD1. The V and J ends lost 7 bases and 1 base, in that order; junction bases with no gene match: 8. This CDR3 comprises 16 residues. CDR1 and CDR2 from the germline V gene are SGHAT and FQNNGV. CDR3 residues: CASNPTGGFSGNTIYF. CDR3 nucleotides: TGTGCCAGCAATCCGACAGGGGGGTTTTCTGGAAACACCATATATTTT.

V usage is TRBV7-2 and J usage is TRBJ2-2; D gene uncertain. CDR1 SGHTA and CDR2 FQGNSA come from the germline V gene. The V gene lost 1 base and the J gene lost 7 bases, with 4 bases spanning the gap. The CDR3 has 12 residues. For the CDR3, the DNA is TGTGCCAGCAGCTTAGGCTTCGGGGAGCTGTTTTTT. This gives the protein CASSLGFGELFF.

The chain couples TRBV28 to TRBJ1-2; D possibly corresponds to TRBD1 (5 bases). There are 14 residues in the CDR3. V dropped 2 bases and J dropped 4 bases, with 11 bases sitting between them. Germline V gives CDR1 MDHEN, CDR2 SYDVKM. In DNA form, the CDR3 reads TGTGCCAGCAGTTTAGCGGGGACCGGCTATGGCTACACCTTC. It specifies CASSLAGTGYGYTF.

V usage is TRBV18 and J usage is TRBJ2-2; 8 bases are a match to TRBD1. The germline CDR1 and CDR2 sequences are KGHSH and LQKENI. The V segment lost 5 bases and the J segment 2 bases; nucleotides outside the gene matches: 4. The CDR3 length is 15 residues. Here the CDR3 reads CASSTTGVNTGELFF. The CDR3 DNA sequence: TGTGCCAGCTCAACGACAGGGGTTAACACCGGGGAGCTGTTTTTT.

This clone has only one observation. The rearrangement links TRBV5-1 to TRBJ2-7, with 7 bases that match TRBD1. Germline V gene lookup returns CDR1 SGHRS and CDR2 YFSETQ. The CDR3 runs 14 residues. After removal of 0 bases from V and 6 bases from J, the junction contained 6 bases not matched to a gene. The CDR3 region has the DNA TGCGCCAGCAGCTTGGGGACAGGAGGTTCCGAGCAGTACTTC. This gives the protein CASSLGTGGSEQYF.